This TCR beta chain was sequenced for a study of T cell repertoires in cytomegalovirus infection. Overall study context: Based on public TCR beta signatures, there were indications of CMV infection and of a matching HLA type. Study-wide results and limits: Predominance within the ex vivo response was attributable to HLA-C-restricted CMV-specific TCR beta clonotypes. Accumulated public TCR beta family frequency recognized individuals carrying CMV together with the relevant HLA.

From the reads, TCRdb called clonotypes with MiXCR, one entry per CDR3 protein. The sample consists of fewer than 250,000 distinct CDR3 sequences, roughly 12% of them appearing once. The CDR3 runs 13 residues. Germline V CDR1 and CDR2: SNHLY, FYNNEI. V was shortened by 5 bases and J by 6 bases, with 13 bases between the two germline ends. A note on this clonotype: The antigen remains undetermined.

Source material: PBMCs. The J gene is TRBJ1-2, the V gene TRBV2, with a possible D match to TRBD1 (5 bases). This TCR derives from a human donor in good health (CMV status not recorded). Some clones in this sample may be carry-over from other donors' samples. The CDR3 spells CASSFPGGDGYTF. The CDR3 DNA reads TGTGCCAGCAGTTTCCCGGGGGGAGATGGCTACACCTTC.